This T cell receptor (beta chain) was observed in a study of blood T cell repertoires in COVID-19 (dated by TCRdb to the early 2020s). In terms of the full investigation: Samples from collaborators originated in the United States, Italy and Spain and spanned both the acute and convalescent phases of COVID-19. The material from the prospective study consisted of cDNA or gDNA derived from T cells, B-cell-depleted T cells, or PBMCs. The repertoires were released in a freely available public database intended as a resource for research on the immune response to SARS-CoV-2. Where available, HLA class I and class II types were taken from metadata supplied by the sample provider and were not determined by assay-based typing. Sample metadata almost always included a de-identified subject ID, COVID-19 status, age in years and sex. Subjects who had been exposed to COVID-19, were actively infected with it, or had recovered from it provided the deeply sampled blood TCRbeta repertoires that made up the dataset. Samples were obtained from the ongoing ImmuneRACE study (first 160 participants) and from some 1,300 subjects provided by 6 global collaborators. Broader findings and caveats from the paper: How much clinical and demographic metadata was included differed by source and by participant, and the metadata was provided uncurated.

The immunoSEQ Assay, a bias-controlled multiplex PCR, was used to amplify TCRbeta CDR3 regions from genomic DNA. Under the source paper's analysis protocol: Within the assay, amplification of reference gene primers was used to estimate how many nucleated cells each sample contained. Sequence reads were collapsed and filtered to measure the absolute abundance of every unique TCRbeta CDR3 rearrangement. Productive Simpson clonality was computed per sample as the square root of Simpson's diversity index over productive rearrangements. The table comes from immuneACCESS by way of TCRdb, which keeps in-frame sequences with V and J called. Part of the clones is missing from these tables; in studies checked, under half for an unresolved V gene and the rest for unknown reasons. For V, J and clone size, that table is used; D and trimming come from the DNA. The sample profile shows more than 60,000 clones; 87% of them were found once. The ten largest account for approximately 4.9% of the sample.

Note on this clone: Its target antigen remains unknown. Base qualities are not provided; no much larger clone lies one nucleotide away.

CDR1 SGHDT and CDR2 YYEEEE are derived from the germline V gene. Counted from cysteine to phenylalanine, this CDR3 has 14 amino acids. Of the read, only the CDR3 DNA is kept; its 42 bases are in frame from base 1. At the junction V is shortened by 2 bases and J by 2 bases, with 8 bases in between. Whole blood was collected in K2EDTA tubes by collaborating institutions according to the institutions' own protocols. For TCRbeta analysis, collaborator samples were shipped as frozen whole blood, as isolated PBMCs, or as DNA extracted from either sample type. Sequencing was performed on peripheral blood. This clonotype was obtained from an elderly woman with active or convalescent COVID-19. In this chain, TRBV5-6 is recombined with TRBJ1-3; there is no confident call for the D gene. The CDR3 protein: CASSFTRAGNTIYF. The sequence in DNA is TGTGCCAGCAGCTTCACGAGGGCTGGAAACACCATATATTTT.